Each of the 4 T cell receptor beta chains below was sequenced from the same sample in a study of T-cell memory formation after mild COVID-19. TCRdb re-called the 5' RACE reads with MiXCR, one entry per CDR3 protein. This table has some 340,000 distinct CDR3 sequences, 10% to 15% appearing once. The sequencing input was PBMCs or a T cell subset sorted from them (not recorded which). The source of these receptors is a man between 18 and 29 years old who had mild COVID-19 (a few samples of this study predate the infection). Cell type and time point are not known.

This clonotype was seen a few times. The rearrangement uses TRBV20-1 and TRBJ2-7; D is unclear. Germline V lookup: CDR1 DFQATT, CDR2 SNEGSKA (reference sequence). CDR3 length: 11 residues. Trimming removed 5 bases at V and 2 bases at J, with 7 bases between. In nucleotides, the CDR3 is TGCAGTGCTTCCCGGACCTACGAGCAGTACGTC. It codes for CSASRTYEQYV.

This chain joins TRBV15 and TRBJ1-2; D gene unclear. The ends were cut back, 3 bases at V and 2 bases at J, with 13 bases in the middle. Germline V CDR1 and CDR2: LNHNV, YYDKDF (reference sequence). The length of the CDR3 is 15 residues. The CDR3 nucleotides read TGTGCCACCAGCAGGAGGTATGTGACGAACTATGGCTACACCTTC. This gives the protein CATSRRYVTNYGYTF.

This clonotype was counted ten times or more. The chain joins TRBV7-8 to TRBJ2-3; either TRBD1 or TRBD2 may supply D (5 bases each). Germline assignment: CDR1 SGHVS and CDR2 FQNEAQ. This CDR3 is built from 14 residues. Deletions cut 0 bases from V and 12 bases from J, with 16 bases between. CDR3 amino acids: CASSLAGTERPQYF. For the CDR3, the DNA is TGTGCCAGCAGCTTAGCAGGGACGGAGAGGCCTCAGTATTTT.

This clonotype was observed many times. The V call is TRBV5-1, the J call TRBJ1-6; 8 nucleotides line up with TRBD1. CDR3 size: 14 residues. V dropped 4 bases and J dropped 7; count of bases not matched to a gene: 4. Germline V CDR1 and CDR2: SGHRS, YFSETQ. The CDR3 DNA is TGCGCCAGCAGCATAGACAGGGGCAATTCACCCCTCCACTTT. Its translation is CASSIDRGNSPLHF.